The 17 T cell receptor beta chains reported below all come from one sample, sequenced in a study of shared clonotypes between healthy human individuals. Assay: immunoSEQ multiplex PCR; the TCRdb copy retains only in-frame clones and omits some. The sample records over 1.4 million clones, around 97% being singletons. Sequencing used naive CD4+ T cells sorted from blood. Sample subset: CD45RA+ positively selected. All receptors come from a man in his thirties or forties in good health.

The chain is built from TRBV2 and TRBJ1-1; a weak D match, TRBD1 (5 bases). This CDR3 spans 14 amino acids. In germline, CDR1 is SNHLY, CDR2 FYNNEI. Trimming removed 1 base from V and 5 bases from J, with 11 bases in between. CDR3 nucleotide sequence: TGTGCCAGCAGTGAAGTCTCAGGGTTAACTGAAGCTTTCTTT. Translated: CASSEVSGLTEAFF. The full variable domain, completed using reference TRBV2 and TRBJ1-1, is EPEVTQTPSHQVTQMGQEVILRCVPISNHLYFYWYRQILGQKVEFLVSFYNNEISEKSEIFDDQFSVERPDGSNFTLKIRSTKLEDSAMYFCASSEVSGLTEAFFGQGTRLTVV.

This clone was picked up one time. V and J are TRBV27 and TRBJ2-2; unclear D gene. The length of the CDR3 is 15 residues. V lost 6 bases, J lost 0 bases, and 11 bases lay in between. The V gene's germline CDR1 is MNHEY and CDR2 SMNVEV (reference sequence). DNA of the CDR3: TGTGCCAGCAGCCCCCTCGGTGCGAACACCGGGGAGCTGTTTTTT. This translates into CASSPLGANTGELFF.

The genes are TRBV28 and TRBJ2-4, with D hard to call. The CDR3 sequence is 12 residues long. Trimming left V 5 bases short and J 5 bases short, with 7 bases between. Germline values: CDR1 MDHEN, CDR2 SYDVKM. CDR3 in amino acids: CASSAPENIQYF. For the CDR3, the DNA is TGTGCCAGCAGTGCGCCGGAAAACATTCAGTACTTC.

This chain links TRBV30 with TRBJ2-2, with 9 bases lining up with TRBD1. The CDR3 runs 13 residues. After removal of 5 bases from V and 6 bases from J, the junction contained 4 bases not matched to a gene. Germline CDR1 is GTSNPN and CDR2 is SVGIG (reference sequence). The CDR3 loop is CAWSTGGSGELFF. The DNA of the CDR3 is TGTGCCTGGTCTACAGGGGGCTCCGGGGAGCTGTTTTTT.

The chain carries TRBV5-1 and TRBJ2-2; 14 bases are shared with TRBD2. Germline V gene data show CDR1 as SGHRS and CDR2 as YFSETQ. Trimming took 4 bases from V and 4 from J; bases not matched to a gene: 12. The length of the CDR3 is 19 residues. CDR3 in amino acids: CASSISGLAGEWSTGELFF. Written as DNA, the CDR3 is TGCGCCAGCAGCATCTCGGGACTAGCGGGAGAATGGTCCACCGGGGAGCTGTTTTTT.

The table lists this clone with a count of one. The chain joins TRBV5-1 to TRBJ2-7; D is unclear. CDR3 length equals 14 residues. The V gene's germline CDR1 is SGHRS and CDR2 YFSETQ. V lost 1 base and J lost 0, with 8 bases in between. CDR3 DNA: TGCGCCAGCAGCTTGCCGGGTAGCTCCTACGAGCAGTACTTC. It is translated as CASSLPGSSYEQYF.

The chain employs TRBV6-5 and TRBJ1-2; 8 positions match TRBD1. The CDR3 sequence is 14 residues long. V lost 7 bases, J lost 4 bases, and 8 bases stayed unmatched. The germline V gene has CDR1 MNHEY and CDR2 SVGAGI. The CDR3 loop is CASTLGQGSYGYTF. The CDR3 nucleotides are TGTGCCAGCACCCTAGGACAGGGCAGCTATGGCTACACCTTC.

CDR3: CASSLAGRGLPREQYF. The CDR3, as DNA: TGTGCCAGCAGCTTAGCCGGCAGGGGCCTCCCTCGCGAGCAGTACTTC. The chain recombines TRBV7-2 with TRBJ2-7, with D possibly being TRBD1 (6 bases). CDR3 length: 16 amino acids. The germline CDR1 and CDR2 sequences are SGHTA and FQGNSA. V was clipped by 0 bases and J by 6 bases, with 18 bases between them. The full variable domain, completed using reference TRBV7-2 and TRBJ2-7, is GAGVSQSPSNKVTEKGKDVELRCDPISGHTALYWYRQSLGQGLEFLIYFQGNSAPDKSGLPSDRFSAERTGGSVSTLTIQRTQQEDSAVYLCASSLAGRGLPREQYFGPGTRLTVT.

This clone appeared a single time. The V call is TRBV6-1, the J call TRBJ2-7, with D perhaps matching TRBD2 (6 bases). V was shortened by 2 bases and J by 3 bases, with 14 bases between the two germline ends. The germline V gene has CDR1 MNHNS and CDR2 SASEGT. CDR3 length equals 15 residues. The CDR3 nucleotides are TGTGCCAGCAGTGAACAGGGTGGCGGGATCTACGAGCAGTACTTC. This sequence encodes CASSEQGGGIYEQYF.

CDR3 in amino acids: CASSRGSGRAGELFF. CDR3 DNA sequence: TGTGCCAGCAGCCGGGGGTCCGGGAGAGCCGGGGAGCTGTTTTTT. The chain joins TRBV7-9 to TRBJ2-2, with D perhaps TRBD2 (6 bases). Between the trimmed V and J ends, which lost 5 bases and 6 bases, there was a span of 16 bases. The CDR3 consists of 15 residues. From germline, CDR1 is SEHNR and CDR2 FQNEAQ (reference sequence).

The chain joins TRBV5-6 to TRBJ2-7; TRBD2 matches 15 bases. The CDR3 has 18 residues. Germline CDR1 and CDR2: SGHDT and YYEEEE. Germline trimming cut 3 bases from V and 0 bases from J; bases unmatched to any gene: 7. CDR3 region: CASSSAGLAGGSSYEQYF. The CDR3 nucleotides read TGTGCCAGCAGCTCGGCCGGACTAGCGGGAGGGAGCTCCTACGAGCAGTACTTC.

The chain couples TRBV6-5 to TRBJ2-7; 10 bases are a match to TRBD2. CDR3 length: 14 residues. CDR1 and CDR2 from the germline V gene are MNHEY and SVGAGI. V dropped 6 bases and J dropped 0; count of bases not matched to a gene: 2. The CDR3 sequence: CASSASGSSYEQYF. The CDR3 nucleotides are TGTGCCAGCAGCGCTAGCGGGAGCTCCTACGAGCAGTACTTC.

The chain uses TRBV29-1 and TRBJ2-3, with D unclear. Trimming stripped 2 bases from V and 8 bases from J, with 8 bases between. The length of the CDR3 is 11 residues. Germline CDR1 and CDR2: SQVTM and ANQGSEA. CDR3 in amino acids: CSVERQVTQYF. The CDR3 DNA reads as TGCAGCGTTGAAAGACAAGTTACGCAGTATTTT.

A remark on this clone: Other DNA sequences in this sample translate to the same CDR3. The chain carries TRBV30 and TRBJ1-3, with D hard to call. The CDR3 runs to 13 residues. The V and J ends lost 0 bases and 3 bases respectively, with 6 bases between them. Germline CDR1 and CDR2: GTSNPN and SVGIG (reference sequence). The CDR3: CAWSVLGGNTIYF. The CDR3, as DNA: TGTGCCTGGAGTGTCCTGGGTGGAAACACCATATATTTT.

The genes are TRBV6-6 and TRBJ1-5; D unresolved. CDR3 length equals 16 residues. Germline CDR1 and CDR2: MNHNY and SVGAGI (reference sequence). Trimming took off 7 bases at V and 4 bases at J, with 20 bases between the two ends. CDR3 sequence: CASNQPDRPINQPQHF. The CDR3 bases are TGTGCCAGCAACCAACCCGACCGCCCGATTAATCAGCCCCAGCATTTT.

The V call is TRBV28, the J call TRBJ2-7, with 10 bases aligning to TRBD2. V lost 3 bases and J lost 3; bases outside the gene matches: 8. In germline, CDR1 is MDHEN, CDR2 SYDVKM. The CDR3 length is 16 residues. The CDR3 DNA follows: TGTGCCAGCAGTTTGGGGGGCGGACTAGCGGTCTACGAGCAGTACTTC. It translates to CASSLGGGLAVYEQYF.

The rearrangement joins TRBV29-1 to TRBJ2-1, with TRBD2 identical over 12 bases. Germline CDR1 reads SQVTM; CDR2 reads ANQGSEA. This CDR3 spans 13 amino acids. Trimming cost V 7 bases and J 11 bases; bases outside gene matches: 9. For the CDR3, the DNA is TGCAGCGCCAACACCCTAGCGGGAGGGAAGCAGTTCTTC. Protein product: CSANTLAGGKQFF.